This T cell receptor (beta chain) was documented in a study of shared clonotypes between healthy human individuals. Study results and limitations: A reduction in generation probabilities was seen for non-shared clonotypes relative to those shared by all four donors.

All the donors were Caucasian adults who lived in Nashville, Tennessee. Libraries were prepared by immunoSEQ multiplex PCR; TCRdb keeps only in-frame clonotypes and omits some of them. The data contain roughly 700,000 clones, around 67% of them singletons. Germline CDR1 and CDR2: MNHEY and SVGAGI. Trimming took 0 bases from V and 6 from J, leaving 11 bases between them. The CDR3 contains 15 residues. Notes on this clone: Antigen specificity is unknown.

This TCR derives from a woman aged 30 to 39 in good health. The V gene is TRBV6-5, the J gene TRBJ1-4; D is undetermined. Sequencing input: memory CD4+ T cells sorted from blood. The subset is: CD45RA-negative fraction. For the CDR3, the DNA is TGTGCCAGCAGTTACTCGGCGCAGCCTGATGAAAAACTGTTTTTT. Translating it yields CASSYSAQPDEKLFF.